This T cell receptor (beta chain) was sequenced in a study of identical twins. The CDR3 covers 15 residues. V lost 7 bases to trimming and J lost 2 bases, with 15 bases between them. CDR1 is ENHRY and CDR2 is SYGVKD in the germline V gene. This clonotype occurred many times. After template switching added a universal primer site, the resulting cDNA carried unique molecular identifiers. Each CDR3 protein is one row after TCRdb ran MiXCR on the 5' RACE reads. The sample has approximately 220,000 distinct CDR3 sequences; approximately 8.3% are singletons. The same specimen was also included in a second study, on yellow fever vaccine responses in identical twins. That work contributes: In identical twins, vaccine T cell responses appeared partly shared and partly individual.

The material sequenced was memory (CD45RO+) T cells sorted from blood. The V call is TRBV10-3, the J call TRBJ2-1; D possibly corresponds to TRBD2 (5 bases). The receptor comes from a young woman in good health. The CDR3 DNA reads TGTGCCATCACGATGATGGCGGGCACCTACAATGAGCAGTTCTTC. It specifies CAITMMAGTYNEQFF.